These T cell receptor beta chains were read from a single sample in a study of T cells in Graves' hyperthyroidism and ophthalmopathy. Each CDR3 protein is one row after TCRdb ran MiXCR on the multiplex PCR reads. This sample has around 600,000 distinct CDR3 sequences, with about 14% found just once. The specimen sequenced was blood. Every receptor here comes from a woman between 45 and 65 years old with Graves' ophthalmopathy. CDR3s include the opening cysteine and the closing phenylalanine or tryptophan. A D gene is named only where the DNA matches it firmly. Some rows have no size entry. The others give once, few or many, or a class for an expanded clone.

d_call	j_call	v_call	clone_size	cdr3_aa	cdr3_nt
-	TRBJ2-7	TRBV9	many	CASSVGAMSRDEQYF	TGTGCCAGCAGCGTAGGGGCTATGAGTCGGGACGAGCAGTACTTC
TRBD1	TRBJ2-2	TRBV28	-	CASSPTGGKNTGELFF	TGTGCCAGCAGCCCAACAGGGGGAAAGAACACCGGGGAGCTGTTTTTT
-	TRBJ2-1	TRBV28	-	CASSLHTPNEQFF	TGTGCCAGCAGTTTACATACCCCCAATGAGCAGTTCTTC
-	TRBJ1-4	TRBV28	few	CASSPWIGGDEKLFF	TGTGCCAGCAGTCCCTGGATAGGGGGGGATGAAAAACTGTTTTTT
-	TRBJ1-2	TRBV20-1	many	CSAREPGGNGYTF	TGCAGTGCTAGAGAACCCGGGGGTAATGGCTACACCTTC
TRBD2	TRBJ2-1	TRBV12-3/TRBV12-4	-	CASSLAGGPQNEQFF	TGTGCCAGCAGTTTAGCGGGAGGGCCACAGAATGAGCAGTTCTTC
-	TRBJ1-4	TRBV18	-	CASSPRMGVSNEKLFF	TGTGCCAGCTCACCACGGATGGGGGTGTCTAATGAAAAACTGTTTTTT
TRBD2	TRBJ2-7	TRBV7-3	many	CASSLAGGSSYEQYF	TGTGCCAGCAGCTTGGCGGGAGGATCCTCCTACGAGCAGTACTTC
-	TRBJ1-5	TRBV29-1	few	CSARDSMQPQHF	TGCAGCGCCAGGGACTCCATGCAGCCCCAGCATTTT
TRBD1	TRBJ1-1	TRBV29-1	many	CSVLLVIQGASAGTEAFF	TGCAGCGTTCTCCTAGTCATCCAGGGGGCCAGCGCCGGCACTGAAGCTTTCTTT
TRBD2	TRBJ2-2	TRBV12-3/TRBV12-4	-	CASRGMGKPGLAGVSGELFF	TGTGCCAGCAGGGGGATGGGCAAACCGGGACTAGCGGGAGTCTCCGGGGAGCTGTTTTTT
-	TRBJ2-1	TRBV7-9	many	CASSRRTGYNEQFF	TGTGCCAGCAGCAGGAGGACTGGCTACAATGAGCAGTTCTTC
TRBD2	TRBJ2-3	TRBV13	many	CASSLVGREGHTDTQYF	TGTGCCAGCAGCTTAGTAGGGCGGGAGGGGCACACAGATACGCAGTATTTT
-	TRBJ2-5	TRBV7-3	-	CASSPGVSETQYF	TGTGCCAGCAGCCCAGGGGTGTCAGAGACCCAGTACTTC
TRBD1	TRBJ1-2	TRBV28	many	CATYQGGGYTF	TGTGCCACCTACCAAGGGGGCGGCTACACCTTC
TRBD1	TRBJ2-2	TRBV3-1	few	CASSPRDRDGELFF	TGTGCCAGCAGCCCCCGGGACAGGGACGGGGAGCTGTTTTTT
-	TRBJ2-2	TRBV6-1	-	CASSRPGNTGELFF	TGTGCCAGCAGCCGACCAGGGAACACCGGGGAGCTGTTTTTT
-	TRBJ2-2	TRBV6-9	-	CASSYPTRDPFF	TGTGCCAGCAGTTACCCCACTCGGGACCCGTTTTTT
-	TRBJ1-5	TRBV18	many	CASSPLQGTGQPQHF	TGTGCCAGCTCACCACTTCAGGGCACCGGGCAGCCCCAGCATTTT
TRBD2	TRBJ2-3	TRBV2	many	CASSESPGGRDTQYF	TGTGCCAGCAGTGAATCCCCGGGAGGGCGTGATACGCAGTATTTT
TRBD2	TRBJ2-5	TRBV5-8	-	CASSLGGGTQQETQYF	TGTGCCAGCAGCTTGGGGGGGGGAACCCAACAAGAGACCCAGTACTTC
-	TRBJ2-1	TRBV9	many	CASSVALENEQFF	TGTGCCAGCAGCGTAGCTCTCGAAAATGAGCAGTTCTTC
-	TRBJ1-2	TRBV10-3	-	CAISVQGVRDYGYTF	TGTGCCATCAGTGTACAGGGAGTGAGGGACTATGGCTACACCTTC
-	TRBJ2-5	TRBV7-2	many	CASSPVPGAETQYF	TGTGCCAGCAGCCCCGTCCCAGGGGCAGAGACCCAGTACTTC
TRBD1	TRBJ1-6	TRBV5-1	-	CASSLTGGVDSPLHF	TGCGCCAGCAGCTTGACAGGGGGCGTTGATTCACCCCTCCACTTT
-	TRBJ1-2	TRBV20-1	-	CSAPGIYGYTF	TGCAGTGCTCCCGGGATATATGGCTACACCTTC
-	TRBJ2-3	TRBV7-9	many	CASLGEADTQYF	TGTGCCAGCCTGGGTGAGGCAGATACGCAGTATTTT
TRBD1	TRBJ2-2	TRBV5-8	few	CASSYGTVRAGELFF	TGTGCCAGCAGCTATGGGACAGTTCGCGCCGGGGAGCTGTTTTTT
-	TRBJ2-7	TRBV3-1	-	CASSLSGTQGSYEQYF	TGTGCCAGCAGCCTGTCCGGGACTCAGGGCTCCTATGAGCAGTACTTC
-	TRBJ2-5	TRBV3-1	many	CASSQGGGLETQYF	TGTGCCAGCAGCCAAGGAGGAGGGCTAGAGACCCAGTACTTC
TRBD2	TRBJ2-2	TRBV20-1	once	CSARDRRAGGSGELFF	TGCAGTGCTAGAGACCGGAGAGCGGGGGGATCCGGGGAGCTGTTTTTT
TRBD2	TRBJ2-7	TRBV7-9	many	CASSFSGTKSYEQYF	TGTGCCAGCAGCTTCTCCGGGACTAAATCCTACGAGCAGTACTTC
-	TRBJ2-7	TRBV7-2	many	CASSSARFYEQYF	TGTGCCAGCAGCTCCGCCCGCTTCTACGAGCAGTACTTC
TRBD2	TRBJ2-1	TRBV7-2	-	CASSLGASGSNKQFF	TGTGCCAGCAGCTTAGGGGCTAGCGGGTCGAATAAGCAGTTCTTC
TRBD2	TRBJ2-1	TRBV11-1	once	CASSLGLESYNEQFF	TGTGCCAGCAGTTTGGGACTAGAAAGCTACAATGAGCAGTTCTTC
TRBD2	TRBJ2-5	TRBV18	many	CASSPPSGRGETQYF	TGTGCCAGCTCACCACCGAGCGGGAGAGGCGAGACCCAGTACTTC
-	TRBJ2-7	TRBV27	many	CASGPEQFSYEQYF	TGTGCCAGCGGCCCGGAACAGTTCTCCTACGAGCAGTACTTC
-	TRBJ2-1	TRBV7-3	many	CASSRAGYNEQFF	TGTGCCAGCAGTAGGGCAGGGTACAATGAGCAGTTCTTC
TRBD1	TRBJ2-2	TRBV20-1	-	CSAGTGDLTGELFF	TGCAGTGCAGGGACAGGGGATTTGACCGGGGAGCTGTTTTTT
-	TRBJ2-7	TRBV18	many	CASSPGPGSYEQYF	TGTGCCAGCTCACCAGGTCCGGGTTCCTACGAGCAGTACTTC
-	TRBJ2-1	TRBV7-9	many	CASSLTRDFPTANEQFF	TGTGCCAGCAGCTTAACCAGGGACTTCCCGACTGCCAATGAGCAGTTCTTC
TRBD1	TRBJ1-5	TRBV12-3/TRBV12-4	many	CASSPDRGRVNQPQHF	TGTGCCAGCAGCCCGGACAGGGGGCGAGTCAATCAGCCCCAGCATTTT
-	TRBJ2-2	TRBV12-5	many	CATAPPGPTNTGELFF	TGTGCTACTGCACCACCCGGGCCCACGAACACCGGGGAGCTGTTTTTT
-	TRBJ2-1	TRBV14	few	CASSQDMAGLDEQFF	TGTGCCAGCAGCCAAGATATGGCAGGGCTGGATGAGCAGTTCTTC
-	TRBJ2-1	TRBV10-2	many	CASKSVGAVNNEQFF	TGCGCCAGCAAGAGCGTGGGGGCCGTAAACAATGAGCAGTTCTTC
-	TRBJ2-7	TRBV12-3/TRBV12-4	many	CASSERITGAYEQYF	TGTGCCAGCAGTGAGAGGATCACCGGTGCCTACGAGCAGTACTTC
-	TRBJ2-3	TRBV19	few	CASSQTSIGRSMTDTQYF	TGTGCCAGTAGTCAAACCTCGATCGGTCGCTCGATGACAGATACGCAGTATTTT
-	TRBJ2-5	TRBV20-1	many	CSGERHTQETQYF	TGCAGTGGGGAGCGACATACCCAAGAGACCCAGTACTTC
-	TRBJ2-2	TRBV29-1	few	CSVGAEPNTGELFF	TGCAGCGTTGGGGCGGAGCCTAACACCGGGGAGCTGTTTTTT
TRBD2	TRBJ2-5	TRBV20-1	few	CSASSTSGRKTQYF	TGCAGTGCTAGCTCGACTAGCGGGAGAAAGACCCAGTACTTC
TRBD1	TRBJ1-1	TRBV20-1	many	CSARTGVGTEAFF	TGCAGTGCAAGGACAGGGGTGGGCACTGAAGCTTTCTTT
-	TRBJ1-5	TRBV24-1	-	CATSDFGGQPQHF	TGTGCCACCAGTGATTTTGGAGGTCAGCCCCAGCATTTT
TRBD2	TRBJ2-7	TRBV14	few	CASSRLAGAPALNEQYF	TGTGCCAGCAGTAGACTAGCGGGAGCTCCAGCGTTAAACGAGCAGTACTTC